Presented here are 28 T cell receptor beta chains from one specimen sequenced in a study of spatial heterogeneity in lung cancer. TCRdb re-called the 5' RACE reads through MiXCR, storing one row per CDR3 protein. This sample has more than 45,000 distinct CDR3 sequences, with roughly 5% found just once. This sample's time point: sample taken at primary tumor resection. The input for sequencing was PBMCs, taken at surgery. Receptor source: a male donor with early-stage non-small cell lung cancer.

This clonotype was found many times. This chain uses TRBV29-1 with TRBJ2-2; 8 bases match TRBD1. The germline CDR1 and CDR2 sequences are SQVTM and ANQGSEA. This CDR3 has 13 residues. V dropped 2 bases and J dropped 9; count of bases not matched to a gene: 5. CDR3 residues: CSVESAGGRELFF. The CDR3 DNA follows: TGCAGCGTTGAATCGGCAGGGGGCCGGGAGCTGTTTTTT.

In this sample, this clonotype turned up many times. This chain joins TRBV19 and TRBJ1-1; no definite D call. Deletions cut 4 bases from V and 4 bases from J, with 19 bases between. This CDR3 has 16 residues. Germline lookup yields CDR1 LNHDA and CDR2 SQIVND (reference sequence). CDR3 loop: CASSSRQAPSGTEAFF. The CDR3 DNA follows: TGTGCCAGTAGTAGCAGGCAGGCTCCAAGTGGCACTGAAGCTTTCTTT.

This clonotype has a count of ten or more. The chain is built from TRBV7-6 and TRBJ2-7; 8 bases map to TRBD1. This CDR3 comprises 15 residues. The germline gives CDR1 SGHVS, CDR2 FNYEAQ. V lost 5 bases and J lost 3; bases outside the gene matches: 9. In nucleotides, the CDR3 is TGTGCCAGCAGCCTCGACAGGGGTACTCGCTACGAGCAGTACTTC. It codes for CASSLDRGTRYEQYF. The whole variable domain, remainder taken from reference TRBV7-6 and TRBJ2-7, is GAGVSQSPRYKVTKRGQDVALRCDPISGHVSLYWYRQALGQGPEFLTYFNYEAQQDKSGLPNDRFSAERPEGSISTLTIQRTEQRDSAMYRCASSLDRGTRYEQYFGPGTRLTVT.

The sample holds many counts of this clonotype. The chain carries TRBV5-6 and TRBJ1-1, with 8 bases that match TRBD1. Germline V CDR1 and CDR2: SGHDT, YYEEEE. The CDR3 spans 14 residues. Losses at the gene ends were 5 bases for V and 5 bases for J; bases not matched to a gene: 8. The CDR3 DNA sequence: TGTGCCAGCAGTGGGATCAACAGGGGGACTGAAGCTTTCTTT. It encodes CASSGINRGTEAFF.

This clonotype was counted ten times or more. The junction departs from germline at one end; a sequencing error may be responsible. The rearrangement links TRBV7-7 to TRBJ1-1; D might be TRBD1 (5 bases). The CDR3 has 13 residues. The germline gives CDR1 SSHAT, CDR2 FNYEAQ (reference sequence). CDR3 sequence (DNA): TGTGCTAGCAGCTTAGTGCAGGGTTCTGAAGCTTTCTTT. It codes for CASSLVQGSEAFF. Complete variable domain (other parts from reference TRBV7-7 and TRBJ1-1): GAGVSQSPRYKVTKRGQDVTLRCDPISSHATLYWYQQALGQGPEFLTYFNYEAQPDKSGLPSDRFSAERPEGSISTLTIQRTEQRDSAMYRCASSLVQGSEAFFGQGTRLTVV.

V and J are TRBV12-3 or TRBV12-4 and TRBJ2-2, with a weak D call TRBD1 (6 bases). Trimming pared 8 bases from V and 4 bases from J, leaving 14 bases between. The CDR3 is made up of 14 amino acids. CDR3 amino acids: CASVIPGVTGELFF. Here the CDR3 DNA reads TGTGCCAGCGTAATCCCAGGGGTCACCGGGGAGCTGTTTTTT.

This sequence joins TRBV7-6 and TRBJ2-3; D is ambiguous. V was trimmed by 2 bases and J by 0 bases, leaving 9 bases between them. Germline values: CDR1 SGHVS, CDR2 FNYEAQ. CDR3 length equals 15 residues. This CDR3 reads CASSLLGRSTDTQYF. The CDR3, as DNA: TGTGCCAGCAGCTTACTGGGCAGGAGCACAGATACGCAGTATTTT.

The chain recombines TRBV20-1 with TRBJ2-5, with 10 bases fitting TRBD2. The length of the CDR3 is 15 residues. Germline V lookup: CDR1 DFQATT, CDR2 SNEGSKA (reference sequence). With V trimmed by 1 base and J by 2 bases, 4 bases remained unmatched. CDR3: CSARVSSGRQETQYF. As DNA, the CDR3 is TGCAGTGCTAGAGTTTCTAGCGGGAGACAAGAGACCCAGTACTTC.

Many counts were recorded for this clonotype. In DNA, the CDR3 is TGTGCCAGCAGCGAACGGCAGCAGGTTAATGGCTACACCTTC. Translating gives CASSERQQVNGYTF. The chain is built from TRBV2 and TRBJ1-2; D remains ambiguous. CDR1 is SNHLY, CDR2 FYNNEI, per germline. Trimming took 6 bases from V and 6 from J, leaving 17 bases between them. The CDR3 runs to 14 residues.

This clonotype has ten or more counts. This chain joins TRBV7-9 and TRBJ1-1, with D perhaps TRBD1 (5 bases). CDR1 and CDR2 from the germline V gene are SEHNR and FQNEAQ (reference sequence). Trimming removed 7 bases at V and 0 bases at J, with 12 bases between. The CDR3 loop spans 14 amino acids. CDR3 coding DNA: TGTGCCAGCACCCTGGACACCCTGAACACTGAAGCTTTCTTT. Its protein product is CASTLDTLNTEAFF.

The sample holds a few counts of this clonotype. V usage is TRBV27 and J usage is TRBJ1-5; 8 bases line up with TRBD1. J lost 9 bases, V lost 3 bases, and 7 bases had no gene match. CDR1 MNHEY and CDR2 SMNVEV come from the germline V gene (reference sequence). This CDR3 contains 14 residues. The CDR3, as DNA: TGTGCCAGCAGTTTCTCCGGGACAGGATGGCCCCAGCATTTT. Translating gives CASSFSGTGWPQHF.

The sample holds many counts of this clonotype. CDR3 DNA: TGTGCCAGCAGTCCCCGTACGCGCACAGATACGCAGTATTTT. The encoded protein is CASSPRTRTDTQYF. The gene calls are TRBV12-3 or TRBV12-4 and TRBJ2-3; unclear D gene. The CDR3 totals 14 residues. The ends were cut back, 5 bases at V and 1 base at J, with 10 bases in the middle.

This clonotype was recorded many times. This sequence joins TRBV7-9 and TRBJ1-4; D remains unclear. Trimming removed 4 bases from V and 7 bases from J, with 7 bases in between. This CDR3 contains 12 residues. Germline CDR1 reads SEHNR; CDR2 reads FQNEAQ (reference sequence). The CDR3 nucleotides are TGTGCCAGCAGCTCCTACGGTGAAAAACTGTTTTTT. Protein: CASSSYGEKLFF.

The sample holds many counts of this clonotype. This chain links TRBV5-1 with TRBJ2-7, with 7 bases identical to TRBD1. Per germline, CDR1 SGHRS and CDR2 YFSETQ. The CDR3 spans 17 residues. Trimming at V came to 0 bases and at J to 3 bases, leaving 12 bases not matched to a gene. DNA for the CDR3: TGCGCCAGCAGCTTGGGAGAAACCGGGACAGCCTTCTACGAGCAGTACTTC. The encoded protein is CASSLGETGTAFYEQYF.

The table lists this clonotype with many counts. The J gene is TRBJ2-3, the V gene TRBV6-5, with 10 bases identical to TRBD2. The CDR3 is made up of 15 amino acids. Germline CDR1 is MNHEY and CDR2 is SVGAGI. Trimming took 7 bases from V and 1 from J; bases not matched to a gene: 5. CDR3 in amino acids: CASKASGSGTDTQYF. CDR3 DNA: TGTGCCAGCAAAGCTAGCGGGAGTGGCACAGATACGCAGTATTTT.

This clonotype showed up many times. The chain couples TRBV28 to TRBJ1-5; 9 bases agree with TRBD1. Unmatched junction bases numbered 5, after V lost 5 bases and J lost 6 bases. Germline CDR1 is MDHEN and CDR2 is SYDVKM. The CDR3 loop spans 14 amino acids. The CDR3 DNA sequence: TGTGCCAGCAGTACTACAGGGGGCATTCAGCCCCAGCATTTT. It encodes CASSTTGGIQPQHF.

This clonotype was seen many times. CDR3 sequence (DNA): TGTGCCAGCAGTTTAGGGACTAGCGGGAGAGGGTACAATGAGCAGTTCTTC. This gives the protein CASSLGTSGRGYNEQFF. The chain employs TRBV27 and TRBJ2-1, with TRBD2 identical over 14 bases. V was clipped by 2 bases and J by 4 bases; unmatched bases: 4. This CDR3 spans 17 amino acids. Per the germline V gene, CDR1 is MNHEY and CDR2 is SMNVEV (reference sequence).

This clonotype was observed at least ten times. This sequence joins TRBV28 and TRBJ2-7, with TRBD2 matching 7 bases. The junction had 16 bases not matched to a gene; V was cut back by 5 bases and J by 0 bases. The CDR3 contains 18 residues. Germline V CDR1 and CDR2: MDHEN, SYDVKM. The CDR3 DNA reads TGTGCCAGCAGTGCGGGAGAAAAGGAACCCAAAAGCTCCTACGAGCAGTACTTC. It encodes CASSAGEKEPKSSYEQYF.

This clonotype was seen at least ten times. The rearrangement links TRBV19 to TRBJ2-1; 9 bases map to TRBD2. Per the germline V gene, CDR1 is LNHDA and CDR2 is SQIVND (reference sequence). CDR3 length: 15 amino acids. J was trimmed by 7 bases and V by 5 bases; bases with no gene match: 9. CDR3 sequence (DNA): TGTGCCAGTAGTTCCGGGACTAGCCGTAAAAATGAGCAGTTCTTC. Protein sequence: CASSSGTSRKNEQFF.

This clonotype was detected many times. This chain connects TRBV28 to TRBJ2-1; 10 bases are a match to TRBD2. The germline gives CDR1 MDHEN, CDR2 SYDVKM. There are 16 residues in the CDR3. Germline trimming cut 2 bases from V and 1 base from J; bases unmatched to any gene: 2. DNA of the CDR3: TGTGCCAGCAGTTTACTAGCGGGAGTGTCCTACAATGAGCAGTTCTTC. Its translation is CASSLLAGVSYNEQFF.

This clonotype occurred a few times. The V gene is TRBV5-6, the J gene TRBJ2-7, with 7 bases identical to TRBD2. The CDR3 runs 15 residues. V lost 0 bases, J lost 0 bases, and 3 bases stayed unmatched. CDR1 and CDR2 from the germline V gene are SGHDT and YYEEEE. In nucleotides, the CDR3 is TGTGCCAGCAGCTTGGTGGGACTAAGCTCCTACGAGCAGTACTTC. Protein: CASSLVGLSSYEQYF. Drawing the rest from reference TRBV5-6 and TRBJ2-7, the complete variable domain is DAGVTQSPTHLIKTRGQQVTLRCSPKSGHDTVSWYQQALGQGPQFIFQYYEEEERQRGNFPDRFSGHQFPNYSSELNVNALLLGDSALYLCASSLVGLSSYEQYFGPGTRLTVT.

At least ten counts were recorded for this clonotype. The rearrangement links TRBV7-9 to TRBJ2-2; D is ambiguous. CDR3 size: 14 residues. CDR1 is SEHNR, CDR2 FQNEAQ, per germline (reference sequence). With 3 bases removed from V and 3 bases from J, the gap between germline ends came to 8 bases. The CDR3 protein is CASSFSGDTGELFF. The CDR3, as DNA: TGTGCCAGCAGCTTCTCTGGGGACACCGGGGAGCTGTTTTTT.

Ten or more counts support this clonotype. The CDR3 region has the DNA TGTGCCAGCAGATTGGGACAGGCTAACTATGGCTACACCTTC. The encoded protein is CASRLGQANYGYTF. The gene calls are TRBV28 and TRBJ1-2; 8 nucleotides agree with TRBD1. Germline loops: CDR1 MDHEN, CDR2 SYDVKM. After removal of 6 bases from V and 0 bases from J, the junction contained 3 bases not matched to a gene. The CDR3 sequence is 14 residues long.

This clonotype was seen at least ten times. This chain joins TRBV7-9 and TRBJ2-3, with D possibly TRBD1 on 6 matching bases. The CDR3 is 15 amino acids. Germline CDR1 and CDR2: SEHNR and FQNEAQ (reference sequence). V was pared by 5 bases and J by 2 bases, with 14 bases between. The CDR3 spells CASSLLGAYTDTQYF. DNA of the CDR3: TGTGCCAGCAGCCTGTTGGGGGCCTACACAGATACGCAGTATTTT.

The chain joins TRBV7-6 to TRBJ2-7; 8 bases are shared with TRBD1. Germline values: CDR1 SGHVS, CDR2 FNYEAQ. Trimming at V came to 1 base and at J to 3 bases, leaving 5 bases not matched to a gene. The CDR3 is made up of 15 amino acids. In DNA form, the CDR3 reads TGTGCCAGCAGCTTAGTAAGAGGACAGGGCTACGAGCAGTACTTC. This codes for CASSLVRGQGYEQYF.

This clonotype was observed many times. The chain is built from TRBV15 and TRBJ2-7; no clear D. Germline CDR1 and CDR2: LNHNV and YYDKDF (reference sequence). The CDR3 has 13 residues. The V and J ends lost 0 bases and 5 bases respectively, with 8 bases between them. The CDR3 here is CATSRDPPDEQYF. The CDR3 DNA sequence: TGTGCCACCAGCAGAGACCCCCCGGACGAGCAGTACTTC.

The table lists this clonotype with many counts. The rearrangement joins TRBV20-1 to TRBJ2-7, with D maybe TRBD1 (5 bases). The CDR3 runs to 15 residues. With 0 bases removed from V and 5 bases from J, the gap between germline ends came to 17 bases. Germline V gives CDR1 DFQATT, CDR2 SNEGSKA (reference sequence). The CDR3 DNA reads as TGCAGTGCTAGAGATCCCACGGACACCCTAAACGAGCAGTACTTC. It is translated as CSARDPTDTLNEQYF.

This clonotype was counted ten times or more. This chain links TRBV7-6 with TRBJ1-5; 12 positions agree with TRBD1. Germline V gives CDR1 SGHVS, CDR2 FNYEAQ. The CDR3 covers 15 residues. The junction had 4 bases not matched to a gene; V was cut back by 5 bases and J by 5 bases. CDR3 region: CASSLGTGGDQPQHF. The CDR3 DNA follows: TGTGCCAGCAGCCTGGGGACAGGGGGCGATCAGCCCCAGCATTTT.